This TCR beta chain was profiled in a study of blood T cell repertoires in COVID-19. Study at large: Italy, Spain and the United States were the sources of the convalescent and acute COVID-19 samples. From T cells, B-cell-depleted T cells, or PBMCs came the material, which was cDNA or gDNA.

Trimming cost V 7 bases and J 2 bases, with 9 bases left between them. CDR3 length equals 12 residues. Germline V gene sequence: CDR1 SGHRS, CDR2 YFSETQ. This table comes from immunoSEQ multiplex PCR, and its TCRdb copy is limited to in-frame clones, with some not included. The table lists 200,000 to 250,000 clones, around nine tenths of them singletons. The sequence came from a woman aged 55-70 years with acute or convalescent COVID-19. V gene TRBV5-1 combines with J gene TRBJ1-1; the D is unclear. The specimen was peripheral blood. CDR3: CASGLLNTEAFF. CDR3 in DNA: TGCGCCAGCGGACTGCTAAACACTGAAGCTTTCTTT. The full variable domain, completed using reference TRBV5-1 and TRBJ1-1, is KAGVTQTPRYLIKTRGQQVTLSCSPISGHRSVSWYQQTPGQGLQFLFEYFSETQRNKGNFPGRFSGRQFSNSRSEMNVSTLELGDSALYLCASGLLNTEAFFGQGTRLTVV.